This TCR beta chain was obtained from a study of T cell repertoires in aging, cancer and after chemotherapy. Remarks on this clonotype: Its antigen is currently unknown.

A mixed TRB-A/B primer pool amplified rearranged TRB by multiplex touch-down PCR. TCRdb processed the multiplex PCR reads anew with MiXCR; each CDR3 protein has one entry. Among some 19,000 distinct CDR3 sequences listed, approximately 35% were seen once. Amplification of TCR beta used genomic DNA extracted from peripheral blood. General observations from the study: These repertoire data do not allow conclusions about immunological memory after chemotherapy. Rebound thymic output was suggested by rising median generation probability during chemotherapy in each cancer cohort.

Material for sequencing was blood. This sequence originates from a human donor with a solid tumor.

DNA of the CDR3: TGTGCCAGCTCACTCCCTGGGACAGGGGGGTACGAGCAGTACTTC. This sequence encodes CASSLPGTGGYEQYF. J is TRBJ2-7 and V is TRBV18, with 11 bases fitting TRBD1. The CDR3 length is 15 residues. Trimming took 4 bases from V and 4 from J; bases not matched to a gene: 6. Per germline, CDR1 KGHSH and CDR2 LQKENI.